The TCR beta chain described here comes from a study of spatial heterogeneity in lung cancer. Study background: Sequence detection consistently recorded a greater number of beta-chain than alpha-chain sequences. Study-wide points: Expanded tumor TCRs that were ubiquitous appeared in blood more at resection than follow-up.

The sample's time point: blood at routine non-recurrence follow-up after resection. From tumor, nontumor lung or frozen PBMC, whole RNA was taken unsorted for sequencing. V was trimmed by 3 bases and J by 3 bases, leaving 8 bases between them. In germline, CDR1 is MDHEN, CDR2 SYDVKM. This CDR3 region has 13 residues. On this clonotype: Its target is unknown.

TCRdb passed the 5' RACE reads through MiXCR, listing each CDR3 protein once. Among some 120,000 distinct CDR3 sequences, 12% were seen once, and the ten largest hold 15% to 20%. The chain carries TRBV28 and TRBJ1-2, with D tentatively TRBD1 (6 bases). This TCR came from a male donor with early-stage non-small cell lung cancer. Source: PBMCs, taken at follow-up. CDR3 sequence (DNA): TGTGCCAGCAGTTTGGGGGGCTACTATGGCTACACCTTC. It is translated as CASSLGGYYGYTF.